This TCR beta chain was sequenced for a study of CD8 T cells in ankylosing spondylitis. General study findings and limits: Clones linked to disease were reported to show significant enrichment in matched ankylosing spondylitis synovial fluid. Prior work had noted some motif variants in reactive arthritis blood and synovial fluid. A TCR beta motif of about 8 highly homologous variants seemed to mark ankylosing spondylitis blood.

The V and J ends lost 3 bases and 11 bases, in that order; junction bases with no gene match: 18. CDR1 and CDR2 (germline): MNHEY, SVGEGT. The CDR3 spans 18 residues. This clonotype has at least ten counts. Its antigen is not known. Generation of TCR beta libraries employed quantitative 5'-RACE incorporating molecular barcodes. MiXCR was run by TCRdb on the 5' RACE reads, yielding one entry per CDR3 protein. The sample yields roughly 90,000 distinct CDR3 sequences, roughly 8.3% seen once. The specimen was blood, either unsorted or a sorted T cell fraction (not recorded which). This receptor was obtained from a male donor with ankylosing spondylitis or in good health (not recorded which). The rearrangement links TRBV6-2 or TRBV6-3 to TRBJ2-2; 10 positions agree with TRBD2. The CDR3 spells CASSYWPSGSLKSGELFF. As DNA, the CDR3 is TGTGCCAGCAGTTATTGGCCTAGCGGGAGCCTTAAGAGTGGCGAGCTGTTTTTT.